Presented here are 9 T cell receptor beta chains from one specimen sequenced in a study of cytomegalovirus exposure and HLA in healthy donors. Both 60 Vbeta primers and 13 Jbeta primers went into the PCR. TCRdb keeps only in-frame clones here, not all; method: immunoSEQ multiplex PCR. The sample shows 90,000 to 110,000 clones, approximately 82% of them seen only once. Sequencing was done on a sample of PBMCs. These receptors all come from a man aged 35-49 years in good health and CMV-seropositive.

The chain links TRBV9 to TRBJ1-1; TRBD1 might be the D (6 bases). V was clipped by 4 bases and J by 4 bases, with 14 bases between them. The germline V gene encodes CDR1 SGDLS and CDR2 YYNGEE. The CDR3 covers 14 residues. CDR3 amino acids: CASSFSGGGTEAFF. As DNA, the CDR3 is TGTGCCAGCAGCTTCTCGGGGGGCGGCACTGAAGCTTTCTTT.

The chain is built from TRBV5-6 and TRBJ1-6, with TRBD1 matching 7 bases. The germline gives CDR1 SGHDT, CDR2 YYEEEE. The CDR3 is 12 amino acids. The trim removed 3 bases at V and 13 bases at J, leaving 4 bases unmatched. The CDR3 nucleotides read TGTGCCAGCAGCTATCAACAGGGGCCCCTCCACTTT. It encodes CASSYQQGPLHF.

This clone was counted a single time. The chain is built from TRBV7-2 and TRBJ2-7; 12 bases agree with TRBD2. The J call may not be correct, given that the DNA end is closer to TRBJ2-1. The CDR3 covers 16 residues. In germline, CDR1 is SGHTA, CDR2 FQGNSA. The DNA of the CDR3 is TGTGCCAGCAGCCCCGTACTAGCGGGAGGTCTGAATGAGCAGTTCTTC. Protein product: CASSPVLAGGLNEQFF.

CDR3 in amino acids: CASRGAGTYEQYF. The CDR3 nucleotides read TGTGCCAGCAGGGGTGCGGGAACCTACGAGCAGTACTTC. The V and J genes are TRBV21-1 and TRBJ2-7; TRBD2, as called in the table, went unchecked against the DNA. TRBV21-1 is classified as a pseudogene. This CDR3 region has 13 residues.

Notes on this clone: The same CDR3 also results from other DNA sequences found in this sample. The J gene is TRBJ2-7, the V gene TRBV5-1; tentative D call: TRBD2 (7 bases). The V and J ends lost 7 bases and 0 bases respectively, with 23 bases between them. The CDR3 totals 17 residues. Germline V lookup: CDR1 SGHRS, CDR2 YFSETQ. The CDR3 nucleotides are TGCGCCAGCTCCCAATTAGAAGGGGGGGGTCACTCCTACGAGCAGTACTTC. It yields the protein CASSQLEGGGHSYEQYF.

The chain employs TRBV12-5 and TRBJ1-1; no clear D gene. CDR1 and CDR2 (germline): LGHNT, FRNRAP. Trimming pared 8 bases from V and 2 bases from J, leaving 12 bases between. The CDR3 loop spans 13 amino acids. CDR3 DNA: TGTGCTAGTTCCTACAGCATTAACACTGAAGCTTTCTTT. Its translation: CASSYSINTEAFF.

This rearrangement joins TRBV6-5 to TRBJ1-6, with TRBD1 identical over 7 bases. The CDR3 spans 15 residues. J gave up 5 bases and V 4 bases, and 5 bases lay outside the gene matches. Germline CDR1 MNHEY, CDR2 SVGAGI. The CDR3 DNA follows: TGTGCCAGCAGTTTGTCCGGGACAGATAATTCACCCCTCCACTTT. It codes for CASSLSGTDNSPLHF.

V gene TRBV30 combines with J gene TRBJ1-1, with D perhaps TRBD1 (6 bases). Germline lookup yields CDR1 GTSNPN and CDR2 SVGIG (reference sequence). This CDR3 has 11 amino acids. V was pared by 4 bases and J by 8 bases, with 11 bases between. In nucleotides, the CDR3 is TGTGCCTGGACCGTGGACAGAGAAGCTTTCTTT. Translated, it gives CAWTVDREAFF.

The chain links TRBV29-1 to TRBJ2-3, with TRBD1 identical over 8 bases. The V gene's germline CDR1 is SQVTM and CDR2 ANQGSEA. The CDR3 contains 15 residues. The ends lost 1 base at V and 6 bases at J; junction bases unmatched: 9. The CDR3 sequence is CSVEARQGATDTQYF. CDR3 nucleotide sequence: TGCAGCGTTGAAGCTCGGCAGGGGGCAACGGATACGCAGTATTTT.